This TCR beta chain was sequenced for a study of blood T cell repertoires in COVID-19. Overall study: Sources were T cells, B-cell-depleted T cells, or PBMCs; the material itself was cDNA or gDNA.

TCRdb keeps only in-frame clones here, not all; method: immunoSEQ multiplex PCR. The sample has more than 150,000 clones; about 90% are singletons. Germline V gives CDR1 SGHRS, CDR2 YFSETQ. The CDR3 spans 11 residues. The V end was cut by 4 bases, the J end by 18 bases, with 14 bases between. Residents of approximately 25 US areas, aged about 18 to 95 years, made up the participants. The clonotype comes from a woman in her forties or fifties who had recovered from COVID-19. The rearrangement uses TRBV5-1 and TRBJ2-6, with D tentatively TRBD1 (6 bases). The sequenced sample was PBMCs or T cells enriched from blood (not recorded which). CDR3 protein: CASSQRQETTF. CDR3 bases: TGCGCCAGCAGCCAAAGACAGGAAACGACTTTC.